This T cell receptor beta chain was sequenced for a study of blood T cell repertoires in COVID-19. CDR3 length equals 13 residues. Germline trimming cut 9 bases from V and 3 bases from J; bases unmatched to any gene: 2. Generated by immunoSEQ multiplex PCR, the TCRdb table keeps only in-frame clones and is missing some. The sample consists of fewer than 200,000 clones, about 90% of them appearing once. The V call is TRBV12-3 or TRBV12-4, the J call TRBJ2-7, with 13 nucleotides matching TRBD2. This TCR derives from a man aged 65-85 years with active or convalescent COVID-19. Sequencing was carried out using peripheral blood. The DNA of the CDR3 is TGTGCCAGTAGGACTAGCGGGGGCTACGAGCAGTACTTC. Encoded protein: CASRTSGGYEQYF.